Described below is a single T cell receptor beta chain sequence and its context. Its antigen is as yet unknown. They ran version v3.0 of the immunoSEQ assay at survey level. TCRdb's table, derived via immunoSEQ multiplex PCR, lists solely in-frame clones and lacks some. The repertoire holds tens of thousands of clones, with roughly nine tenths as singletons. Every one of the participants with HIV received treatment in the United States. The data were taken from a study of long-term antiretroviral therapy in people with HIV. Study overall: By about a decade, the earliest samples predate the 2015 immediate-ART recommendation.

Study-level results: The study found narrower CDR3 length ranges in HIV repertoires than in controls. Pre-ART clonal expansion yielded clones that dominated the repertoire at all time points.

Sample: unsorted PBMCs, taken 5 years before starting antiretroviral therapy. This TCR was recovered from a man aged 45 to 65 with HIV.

CDR3 loop: CASLAGDTYEQYF. Written as DNA, the CDR3 is TGTGCCAGCCTTGCGGGGGATACCTACGAGCAGTACTTC. The chain uses TRBV6-1 and TRBJ2-7; 7 bases are shared with TRBD2. V gave up 8 bases and J gave up 2 bases; unmatched junction bases: 6. Germline V gene lookup returns CDR1 MNHNS and CDR2 SASEGT. This CDR3 has 13 amino acids.